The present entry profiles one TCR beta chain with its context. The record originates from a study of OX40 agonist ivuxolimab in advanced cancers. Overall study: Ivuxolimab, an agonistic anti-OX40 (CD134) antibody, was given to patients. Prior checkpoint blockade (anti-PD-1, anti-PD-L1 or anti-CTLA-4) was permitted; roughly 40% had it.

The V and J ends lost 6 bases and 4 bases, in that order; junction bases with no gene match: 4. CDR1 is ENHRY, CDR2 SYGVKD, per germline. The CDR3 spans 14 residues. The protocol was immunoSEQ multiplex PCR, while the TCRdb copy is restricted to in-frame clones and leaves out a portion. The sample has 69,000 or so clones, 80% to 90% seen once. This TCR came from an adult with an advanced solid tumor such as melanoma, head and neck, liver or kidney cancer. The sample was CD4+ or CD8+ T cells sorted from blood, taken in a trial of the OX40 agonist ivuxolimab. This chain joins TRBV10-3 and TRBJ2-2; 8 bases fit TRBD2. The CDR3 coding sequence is TGTGCCATCAGCTATAGCGGGGTCACCGGGGAGCTGTTTTTT. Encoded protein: CAISYSGVTGELFF.